Here is one T cell receptor beta chain with its context. Its antigen specificity is not known. This clone may be a read error of a much larger clone one base away. Using the deep immunoSEQ assay, multiplex PCR amplified TCR CDR3 regions from genomic DNA. Genomic DNA extracted from each cell subset was distributed evenly over all wells of several immunoSEQ 96-well plates, and each plate served as one replicate. For unsorted PBMC, approximately 300 ng of genomic DNA, equivalent to around 30,000 T cell genomes, went into each replicate PCR. Genomic DNA from unsorted PBMC was sequenced over ten immunoSEQ deep assay plates. The purified libraries were quantified using a Qubit 3.0 fluorometer, sized with a Bioanalyzer 2100, and then quantified again using the KAPA Library Quantification kit. Every immunoSEQ 96-well plate was sequenced on a separate single-read 150-cycle Illumina NextSeq 550 flow cell. The study's processing was this. Because the immunoSEQ output included only junctional sequences and no quality scores, the filtering could not be the same as the filtering used for full-length reads. Sequences were annotated with PyIR, a Python wrapper for IgBLAST v1.9, using IMGT germline references to assign V/J genes and CDR3. Any read was removed if the V/J assignment was weak (E-value above 1e-6), the CDR3 was missing, or the read contained stop codons, out-of-frame junctions, or ambiguous translated residues. V3J clonotypes were defined as sequences sharing the same inferred V gene, J gene, and CDR3 amino acid sequence. Percentage overlap between repertoires was computed as shared unique clonotypes divided by the size of the smaller repertoire. Repertoire richness was assessed with RTK rarefaction, the Chao1 estimator, and Recon v2.1 estimates of unobserved clonotypes. TCRdb obtained this table from immuneACCESS and retained in-frame rearrangements with V and J assigned. These tables miss some clones; where compared with another copy, unresolved V genes account for less than half of the shortfall, and the remainder is unexplained. V and J calls and clone size follow that table, whereas D and trimming were derived from the DNA. For this sample the table gives about 490,000 clones, of which 76% were detected only once. 10% to 15% of the sample belongs to the ten largest clones.

This sample was included in a study of shared clonotypes between healthy human individuals (dated by TCRdb to 2020 to 2022). Concerning the study at large: The cohort comprised two women and three men aged 18 to 49 years. The study deeply sequenced blood TCR repertoires of five healthy adults to estimate repertoire size and the extent of clonotype sharing between individuals. Libraries were prepared and TCR repertoires were sequenced by different laboratories using diverse techniques, in order to increase sequencing depth and limit assay-specific biases. Each donor's leukapheresis produced roughly between roughly 0.9 and 9 billion PBMCs.

Paper-wide results and their limitations: The genetic and exposure-history diversity represented was limited by the small number of donors. Sampling was restricted to blood, and TCR repertoires in tissues likely differ from the TCR repertoires found in blood. Based on pairwise subsampling, the degree of clonotype sharing among donors was expected to be affected by sequencing depth.

The donors were healthy, HIV-negative adults with no recently reported acute infections or vaccinations. Every donor was a Caucasian adult residing in Nashville, Tennessee, USA. In the unsorted samples, around 81 million PBMCs were counted, and genomic DNA was extracted using the QIAamp DNA Blood Mini kit. After blood collection by leukapheresis, PBMCs were isolated using Ficoll-Histopaque density gradient centrifugation and then cryopreserved in the vapor phase of liquid nitrogen. Per the germline V gene, SGHAT is the CDR1 and FQNNGV is the CDR2. From its cysteine to its phenylalanine, the CDR3 spans 14 amino acids. Only the CDR3 DNA is retained, 42 bases long and in frame from the first base.

The sequencing sample was made of PBMCs. The chain was built from TRBV11-2 and TRBJ1-1, and the D gene may be TRBD1, 6 bases matching. The TCR sequence derives from a woman aged 35 to 49 in good health. Some clones in this sample may be carry-over from other donors' samples. The CDR3 amino acid sequence is: CASSQRITGTEASF. The DNA reads as follows: TGTGCCAGCAGCCAGCGAATTACAGGGACTGAAGCTTCCTTT. The CDR3, completed at both ends by the reference TRBV11-2 and TRBJ1-1 genes, gives the full variable domain EAGVAQSPRYKIIEKRQSVAFWCNPISGHATLYWYQQILGQGPKLLIQFQNNGVVDDSQLPKDRFSAERLKGVDSTLKIQPAKLEDSAVYLCASSQRITGTEASFGQGTRLTVV.